This TCR beta chain emerged from a study of cytomegalovirus exposure and HLA in healthy donors. 60 Vbeta and 13 Jbeta primers were used in PCR. Sequenced by immunoSEQ multiplex PCR; TCRdb stores in-frame clones only, minus some. Among 140,000 or so clones listed, roughly 80% were seen once. Germline V lookup: CDR1 MGHRA, CDR2 YSYEKL. CDR3 length: 18 residues. V dropped 0 bases and J dropped 7 bases, with 22 bases sitting between them. Study-level points and caveats: TCR association rates varied by HLA locus in a later analysis, with DRB1 highest and HLA-C lowest.

Concerning this clone: Its antigen remains unknown.

The sequencing input was PBMCs. This sequence originates from a young woman in good health and CMV-seronegative. The genes are TRBV4-1 and TRBJ2-1, with D possibly matching TRBD2 (5 bases). DNA for the CDR3: TGCGCCAGCAGCCAAGACCCGTTGAGCGGACGATTCTGGAATGAGCAGTTCTTC. As protein: CASSQDPLSGRFWNEQFF.